Reported below is one T cell receptor beta chain. This receptor's antigen is unknown. No qualities accompany the bases; no much larger clone lies one base away. Genomic DNA was isolated from the sorted cells so that the TCRbeta CDR3 region could be sequenced. The immunoSEQ Assay was used for sequencing of TCRbeta CDR3 regions. TCRdb mirrors the immuneACCESS table, restricted to in-frame sequences. Some clones are absent from its copies; in checked studies, under half trace to an unresolved V gene, and the reason for the others is unknown. The sample table lists about 58,000 clones, less than 90% of them with a count of one. Together, the top ten hold roughly 2.8% of the sample. These data come from a study of OX40 agonist ivuxolimab in advanced cancers. About the full investigation: Ivuxolimab, which targeted the costimulatory receptor OX40 (CD134), was an agonistic, fully human IgG2 monoclonal antibody. Intravenous ivuxolimab was administered to patients every 2 weeks at six dose levels: 0.01, 0.1, 0.3, 1.5, 3 and 10 mg/kg. Of the approximately 53 patients in dose escalation, some 20 had hepatocellular carcinoma, approximately 15 had melanoma, 9 had renal cell carcinoma and 9 had head and neck cancer. The dose-escalation cohort was about 87% male with a mean age of around 62 years, ranging from roughly 23 to 85. Prior anti-PD-1, anti-PD-L1 or anti-CTLA-4 therapy was permitted, and 40% of dose-escalation patients had received checkpoint inhibitors. Partial responses occurred in three dose-escalation patients: two with cutaneous melanoma and one with hepatocellular carcinoma. The purpose of peripheral TCRbeta sequencing was to test whether ivuxolimab changed TCR sequence diversity and led to clonal T-cell expansion. The paper describes the monotherapy dose-escalation part (N of about 54 patients) of the phase I trial of ivuxolimab.

What the study reported, not specific to this receptor: At doses of 0.1 to 3.0 mg/kg, clonal expansion of both CD4+ and CD8+ T cells in blood was seen between baseline and week 6. Low levels of normalized T-cell clonal expansion were also seen in some patients who did not respond. The antigen specificity of the peripheral T cells that underwent clonal expansion was not determined. On average, CD8+ T cells showed more expanded clones than CD4+ T cells after ivuxolimab. In partial responders in the 0.1-3.0 mg/kg groups, normalized peripheral clonal expansion was found to be among the lowest, especially among CD8+ T cells.

CDR1 and CDR2 are read off the germline V gene (reference sequence) as MNHNY and SVGAGI. Measured from the cysteine to the phenylalanine, the CDR3 is 13 residues long. Only the CDR3 region is kept as DNA, spanning 39 bases read in frame from base 1. Trimming costs V 6 bases and J 4 bases, and their ends lie 10 bases apart. The trial excluded patients who had a history of autoimmune disease or were on systemic immunosuppression. Peripheral blood for TCR sequencing was collected from all dose cohorts at baseline, on cycle 4 day 1, and on cycle 7 day 1. Samples came from an open-label, multicenter, first-in-human phase I dose-escalation trial of ivuxolimab. Adults with locally advanced or metastatic melanoma, renal cell carcinoma, hepatocellular carcinoma or head and neck squamous cell carcinoma were enrolled in the trial. Before TCR sequencing, CD4+ T cells and CD8+ T cells from peripheral blood were sorted into separate populations.

The V gene is TRBV6-6 and the J gene is TRBJ1-3; the D gene remains uncertain. Here the sequenced sample was CD4+ or CD8+ T cells sorted from blood, taken in a trial of the OX40 agonist ivuxolimab. The origin of this receptor is an adult with an advanced solid tumor such as melanoma, head and neck, liver or kidney cancer. The CDR3 amino acid sequence is: CASSETGGNTIYF. The DNA sequence follows: TGTGCCAGCAGCGAGACGGGCGGAAACACCATATATTTT.